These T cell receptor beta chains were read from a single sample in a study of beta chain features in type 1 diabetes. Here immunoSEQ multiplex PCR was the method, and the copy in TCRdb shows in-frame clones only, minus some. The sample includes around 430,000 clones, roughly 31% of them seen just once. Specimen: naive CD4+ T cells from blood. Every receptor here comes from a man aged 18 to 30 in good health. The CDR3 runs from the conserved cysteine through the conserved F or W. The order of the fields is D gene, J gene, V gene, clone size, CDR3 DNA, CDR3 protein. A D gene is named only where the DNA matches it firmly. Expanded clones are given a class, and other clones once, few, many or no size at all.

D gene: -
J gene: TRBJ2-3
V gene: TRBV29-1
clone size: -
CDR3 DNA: TGCAGCGCCGCACGGGATACGCAGTATTTT
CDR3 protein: CSAARDTQYF

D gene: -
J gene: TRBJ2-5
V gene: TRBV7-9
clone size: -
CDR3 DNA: TGTGCCAGCAGCTTCCAGGAGACCCAGTACTTC
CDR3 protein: CASSFQETQYF

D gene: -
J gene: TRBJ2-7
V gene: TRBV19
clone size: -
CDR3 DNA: TGTGCCAGTAGTATAGTTAAAGGCTACGAGCAGTACTTC
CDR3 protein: CASSIVKGYEQYF

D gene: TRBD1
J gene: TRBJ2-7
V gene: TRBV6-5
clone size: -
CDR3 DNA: TGTGCCAGCACGCAAGACCGGGACAGATCCTACGAGCAGTACTTC
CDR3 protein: CASTQDRDRSYEQYF

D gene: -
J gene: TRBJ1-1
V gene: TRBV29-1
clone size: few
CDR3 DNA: TGCAGCGTTGAAGGCCAGATGAACACTGAAGCTTTCTTT
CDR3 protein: CSVEGQMNTEAFF

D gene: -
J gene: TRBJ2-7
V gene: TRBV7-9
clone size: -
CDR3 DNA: TGTGCCAGCAGCCAATCAGGGGCCAACTTCTACGAGCAGTACTTC
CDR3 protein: CASSQSGANFYEQYF

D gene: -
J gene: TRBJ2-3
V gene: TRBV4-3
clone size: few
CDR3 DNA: TGCGCCAGCAGCCAAGAGTGGGACACGGATACGCAGTATTTT
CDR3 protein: CASSQEWDTDTQYF

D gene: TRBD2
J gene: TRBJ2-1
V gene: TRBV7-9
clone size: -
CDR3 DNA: TGTGCCAGCAGCTTAGTGGTAGCGGGATCCTACAATGAGCAGTTCTTC
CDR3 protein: CASSLVVAGSYNEQFF

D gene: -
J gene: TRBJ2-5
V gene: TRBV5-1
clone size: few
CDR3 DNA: TGCGCCAGCAGCTTGGAAGGGCAGTATGGGGAGACCCAGTACTTC
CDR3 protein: CASSLEGQYGETQYF

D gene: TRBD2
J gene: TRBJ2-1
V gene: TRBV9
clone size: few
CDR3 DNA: TGTGCCAGCAGCGTAGACCCTAGCGGGGCCTACAATGAGCAGTTCTTC
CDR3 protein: CASSVDPSGAYNEQFF

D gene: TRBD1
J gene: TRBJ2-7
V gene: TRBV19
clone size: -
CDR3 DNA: TGTGCCGGACCACAGGGGATTCCCTACGAGCAGTACTTC
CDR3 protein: CAGPQGIPYEQYF

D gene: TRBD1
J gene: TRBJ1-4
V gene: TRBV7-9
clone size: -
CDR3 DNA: TGTGCCAGCACCAGGGGGACTACGAATGAAAAACTGTTTTTT
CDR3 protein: CASTRGTTNEKLFF

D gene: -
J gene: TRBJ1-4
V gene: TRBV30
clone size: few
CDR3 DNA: TGTGCCTGGAGTGTACCCACCGGGCAGGCTAATGAAAAACTGTTTTTT
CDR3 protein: CAWSVPTGQANEKLFF

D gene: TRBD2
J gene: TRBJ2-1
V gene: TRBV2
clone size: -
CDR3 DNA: TGTGCCAGCAGGGCGTCTAGCGGGTCCTATCATGAGCAGTTCTTC
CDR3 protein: CASRASSGSYHEQFF

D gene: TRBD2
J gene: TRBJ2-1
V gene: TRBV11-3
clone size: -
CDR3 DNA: TGTGCCAGCAGCTCCGTACTAGCGGCCTACAATGAGCAGTTCTTC
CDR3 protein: CASSSVLAAYNEQFF

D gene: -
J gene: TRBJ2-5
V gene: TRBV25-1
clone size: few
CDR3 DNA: TGTGCCAGCAGTGAAAGCGGGACAGCCACAAAAGAGACCCAGTACTTC
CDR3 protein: CASSESGTATKETQYF

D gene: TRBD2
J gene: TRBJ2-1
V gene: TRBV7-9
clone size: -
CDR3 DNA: TGTGCCAGCAGCCCCCTGGCCCATGGGACTAGCGGGAGATTGAGGCAGTTCTTC
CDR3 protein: CASSPLAHGTSGRLRQFF

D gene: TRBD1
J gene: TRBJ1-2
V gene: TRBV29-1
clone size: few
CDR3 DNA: TGCAGCGTTGATGAAGGGGGCTACTATGGCTACACCTTC
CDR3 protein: CSVDEGGYYGYTF

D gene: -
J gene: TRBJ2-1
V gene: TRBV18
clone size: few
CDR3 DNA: TGTGCCAGCTCACCAACCAGGGACCCCTACTACAATGAGCAGTTCTTC
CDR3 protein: CASSPTRDPYYNEQFF

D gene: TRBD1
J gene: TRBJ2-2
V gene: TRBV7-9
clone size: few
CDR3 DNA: TGTGCCAGCAGCTTGAGGGCACAGGGGGTGCGTACCGGGGAGCTGTTTTTT
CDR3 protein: CASSLRAQGVRTGELFF

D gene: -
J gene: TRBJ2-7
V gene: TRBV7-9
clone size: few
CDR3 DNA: TGTGCCAGCGGGCGGTGGGCGGGCTCCTACGAGCAGTACTTC
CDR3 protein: CASGRWAGSYEQYF

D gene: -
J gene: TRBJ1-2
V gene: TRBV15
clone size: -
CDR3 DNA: TGTGCCACCAGCAGGGGACGCGCTTCGGACTATGGCTACACCTTC
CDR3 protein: CATSRGRASDYGYTF

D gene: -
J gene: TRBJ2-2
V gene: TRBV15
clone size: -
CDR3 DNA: TGTGCCACCAGCAGAGGAACGTCGAACACCGGGGAGCTGTTTTTT
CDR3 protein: CATSRGTSNTGELFF

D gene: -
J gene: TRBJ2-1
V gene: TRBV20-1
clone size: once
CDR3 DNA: TGCAGTGCTGAGAACTACAATGAGCAGTTCTTC
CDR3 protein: CSAENYNEQFF

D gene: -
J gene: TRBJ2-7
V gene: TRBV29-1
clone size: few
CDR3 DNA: TGCAGCGTTGGAACAGGGAACTACGAGCAGTACTTC
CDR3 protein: CSVGTGNYEQYF

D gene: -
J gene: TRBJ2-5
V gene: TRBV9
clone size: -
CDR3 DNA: TGTGCCAGCAGCGGCCCCGGATACGAGACCCAGTACTTC
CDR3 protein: CASSGPGYETQYF

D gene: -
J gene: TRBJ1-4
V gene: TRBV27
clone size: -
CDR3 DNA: TGTGCCAGCAGTTTATCGAGCGGGGCGGTAAAACTGTTTTTT
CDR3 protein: CASSLSSGAVKLFF

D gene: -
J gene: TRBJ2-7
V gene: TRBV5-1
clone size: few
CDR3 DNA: TGCGCCAGCAGCCTTCCGCGGACGGGCTCCTACGAGCAGTACTTC
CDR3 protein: CASSLPRTGSYEQYF

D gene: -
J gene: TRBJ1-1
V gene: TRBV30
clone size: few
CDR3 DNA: TGTGCCTGGAGTCCCTATGGGGACCTGGGAGCTTTCTTT
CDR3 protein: CAWSPYGDLGAFF

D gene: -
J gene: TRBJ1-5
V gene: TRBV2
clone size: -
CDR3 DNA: TGTGCCAGCGGAGAGGGGTTCAATCAGCCCCAGCATTTT
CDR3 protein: CASGEGFNQPQHF

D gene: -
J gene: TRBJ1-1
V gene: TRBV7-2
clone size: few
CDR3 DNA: TGTGCCAGCAGCTTTTCGGGCATGAACACTGAAGCTTTCTTT
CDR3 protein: CASSFSGMNTEAFF

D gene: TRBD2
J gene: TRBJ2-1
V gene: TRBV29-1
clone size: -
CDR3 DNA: TGCAGCGCGACTAGCGGGCGCTCCTACAATGAGCAGTTCTTC
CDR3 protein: CSATSGRSYNEQFF

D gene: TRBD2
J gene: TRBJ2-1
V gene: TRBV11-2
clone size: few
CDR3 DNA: TGTGCCAGCAGCTTCTCGGCGGGAGCCTCCAATGAGCAGTTCTTC
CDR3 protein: CASSFSAGASNEQFF

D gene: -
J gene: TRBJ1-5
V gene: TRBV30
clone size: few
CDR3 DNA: TGTGCCTGGAGTGTCGGGCAGTTCAATCAGCCCCAGCATTTT
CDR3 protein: CAWSVGQFNQPQHF

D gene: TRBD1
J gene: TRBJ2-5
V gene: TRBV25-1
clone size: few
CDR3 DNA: TGTGCCAGCAGTGAGTACAGGGGTAGGCAAGAGACCCAGTACTTC
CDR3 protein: CASSEYRGRQETQYF

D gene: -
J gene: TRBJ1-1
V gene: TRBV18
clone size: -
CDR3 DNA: TGTGCCAGCTCACCGGGAGCGAACACTGAAGCTTTCTTT
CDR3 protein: CASSPGANTEAFF

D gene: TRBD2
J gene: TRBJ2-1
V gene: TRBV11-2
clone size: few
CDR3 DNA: TGTGCCAGCAGCCCGGCTAGCGGGAACAATGAGCAGTTCTTC
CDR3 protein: CASSPASGNNEQFF

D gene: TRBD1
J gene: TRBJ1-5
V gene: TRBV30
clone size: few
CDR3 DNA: TGTGCCTGGGCGGCACAGGGGAATCAGCCCCAGCATTTT
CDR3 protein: CAWAAQGNQPQHF

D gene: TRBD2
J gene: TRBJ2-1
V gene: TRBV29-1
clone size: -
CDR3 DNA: TGCAGCGCTGCACTGACTAGCGGTAATGAGCAGTTCTTC
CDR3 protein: CSAALTSGNEQFF

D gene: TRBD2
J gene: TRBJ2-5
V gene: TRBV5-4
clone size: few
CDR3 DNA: TGTGCCAGCAGCTTGTTAGCGGGGGGGAAGACCCAGTACTTC
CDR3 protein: CASSLLAGGKTQYF

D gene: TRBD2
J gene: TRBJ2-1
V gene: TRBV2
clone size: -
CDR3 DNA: TGTGCCAGCAGTAGGACTAGCGGGAGGTTCTACAATGAGCAGTTCTTC
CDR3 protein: CASSRTSGRFYNEQFF

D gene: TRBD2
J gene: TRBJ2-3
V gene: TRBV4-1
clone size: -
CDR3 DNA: TGCGCCAGCAGCCATCGACTAGCGGAACGGGCAGATACGCAGTATTTT
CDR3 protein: CASSHRLAERADTQYF

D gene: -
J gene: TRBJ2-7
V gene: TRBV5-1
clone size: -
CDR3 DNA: TGCGCCAGCAGCCGCCTCGAGCAGTACTTC
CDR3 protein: CASSRLEQYF

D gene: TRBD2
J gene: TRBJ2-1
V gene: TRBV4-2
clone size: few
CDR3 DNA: TGTGCCAGCAGCCATCCTCCTGGGCGGGCTAGCGGGAGTAATGAGCAGTTCTTC
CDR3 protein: CASSHPPGRASGSNEQFF

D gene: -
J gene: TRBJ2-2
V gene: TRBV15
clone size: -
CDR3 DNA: TGTGCCACTAGGTCCGGGAGTTACACCGGGGAGCTGTTTTTT
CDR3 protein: CATRSGSYTGELFF

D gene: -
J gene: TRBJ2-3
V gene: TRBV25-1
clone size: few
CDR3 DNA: TGTGCCAGCAGTGACCCTCGGGACAGCACAGATACGCAGTATTTT
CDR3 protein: CASSDPRDSTDTQYF

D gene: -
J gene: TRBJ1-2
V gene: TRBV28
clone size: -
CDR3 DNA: TGTGCCAGCAGTTTGCCAGGCCCATGGTATGGCTACACCTTC
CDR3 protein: CASSLPGPWYGYTF

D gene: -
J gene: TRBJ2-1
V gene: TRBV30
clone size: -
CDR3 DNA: TGTGCCTGGAGTGTACACACCGTTTACAATGAGCAGTTCTTC
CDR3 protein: CAWSVHTVYNEQFF

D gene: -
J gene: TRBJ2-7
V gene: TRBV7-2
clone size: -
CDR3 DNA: TGTGCCAGCAGCCCCTTGGGCTGGAGCTCCTACGAGCAGTACTTC
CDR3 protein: CASSPLGWSSYEQYF

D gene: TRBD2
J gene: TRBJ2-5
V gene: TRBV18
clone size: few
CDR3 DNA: TGTGCCAGCTCGCTTGGGACTAGCGATCAAGAGACCCAGTACTTC
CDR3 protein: CASSLGTSDQETQYF

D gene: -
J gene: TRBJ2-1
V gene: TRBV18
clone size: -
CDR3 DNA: TGTGCCAGCTCACCGCCCCAGGGACGGTACAATGAGCAGTTCTTC
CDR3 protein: CASSPPQGRYNEQFF

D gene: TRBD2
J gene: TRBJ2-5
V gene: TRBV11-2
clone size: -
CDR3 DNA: TGTGCCAGCAGCGTATTCGCGGGACTACCCCCGGAGACCCAGTACTTC
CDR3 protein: CASSVFAGLPPETQYF

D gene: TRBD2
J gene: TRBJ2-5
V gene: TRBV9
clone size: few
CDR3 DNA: TGTGCCAGCAGCGTAGTGGTAGCGGGAGGCCAAGAGACCCAGTACTTC
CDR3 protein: CASSVVVAGGQETQYF